The entry that follows covers one T cell receptor (beta chain) sequence. Its target antigen remains unknown. This sequence may be a read error, since a much larger clone differs from it by one base. Surgical brain or tumor specimens were cryofrozen in liquid nitrogen immediately after resection, and peripheral blood cells were collected concurrently. This sample was included in a study of glioma-infiltrating T cells (dated by TCRdb to the mid-2010s). The study in broad terms: Low-grade gliomas were represented by WHO grade II oligodendrogliomas or astrocytomas, and glioblastomas were represented by WHO grade IV tumors that were sampled at initial rather than recurrent diagnosis. Glioma patients received dexamethasone for six or fewer days before surgery. The paired cohort comprised three low-grade glioma patients, several primary glioblastoma patients and three non-glioma patients contributing non-neoplastic brain tissue. The sequencing target for blood libraries was roughly 4.5- to 11-fold coverage of around 1 million peripheral T cells. Each tissue-infiltrating repertoire was compared with the same patient's peripheral blood repertoire to measure divergence between tissue and blood T-cell populations. TCR alpha- and beta-chain repertoires were sequenced from glioma tissue, non-neoplastic brain tissue and matched peripheral blood mononuclear cells. Broader findings and caveats from the paper: VJ-independent divergence between tissue and blood was found to be below expectation in non-neoplastic patients but above expectation in all gliomas, particularly low-grade gliomas. Group comparisons were based on small numbers of patients: three non-neoplastic, three low-grade glioma and 7 to 9 glioblastoma patients. Only a very small number of CDR3 sequences turned up in both tissue and blood, a result put down to high CDR3 diversity combined with limited sampling. Patients with low tissue-blood divergence were marked by a signature set of shared blood CDR3 motifs, and this signature set was depleted in highly divergent patients.

TCR alpha and beta CDR3 regions were amplified with the iRepertoire nested amplicon-rescue multiplex PCR (arm-PCR) platform from RNA. One-step reverse transcription and amplification used roughly 95-400 ng of tissue mRNA or PBMC total RNA as input. Following bead purification, Illumina adapters were added through a secondary multiplex PCR, and the libraries were then gel-purified between 200 and 400 bp. Demultiplexing relied on internal 6-nucleotide barcodes carried by the libraries. Sequencing of the libraries was done on an Illumina MiSeq using 2x220 or 2x250 nucleotide paired-end reads. As for the original processing: Paired reads were merged with FLASH 1.2.11 and aligned to the GRCh37 human genome with BWA-MEM before extracting TRA and TRB reads. V and J assignment used an IMGT-derived reference of cassette sequences and CDR3 motifs that included pseudogenes. Reads were translated in three frames, and productive CDR3s were defined by a C…FGXG motif without stop codons. Clonotypes were defined as unique combinations of V-J cassette pair and CDR3 amino acid sequence. Filtering of reads was based on Hamming distance, with the threshold set by the sequence error rate of each sample in mapped regions. The public sequencing data were trimmed at Q25 with fastp and processed into clonotypes with MiXCR by TCRdb, which kept only in-frame beta chains. All rows with the same CDR3 protein become a single entry with the most common DNA and genes. The V and J calls follow TCRdb's processing rather than the paper's. Recorded for this sample are 400,000 or so distinct CDR3 sequences; about two fifths of them occurred a single time. The ten largest clones represent 9.5% to 15% of the sample.

The germline V gene (reference sequence) gives CDR1 as MNHEY and CDR2 as SMNVEV. Reading from cysteine to phenylalanine, the CDR3 counts 16 amino acids. Only the CDR3 DNA is retained, 48 bases long and in frame from the first base. Relative to germline, V is missing 4 bases and J is missing 4 bases, with 7 bases of the junction outside any gene match. The chain is assembled from TRBV27 and TRBJ2-1, with TRBD2 identical over 10 junction bases. The sequence was obtained from a human donor with low-grade glioma or glioblastoma, undergoing nonglioma brain surgery, or in good health (not recorded which). Sequenced sample: glioma tissue, nonneoplastic brain tissue, or PBMCs (not recorded which). The CDR3 corresponds to CASSSSASGSYNEQFF. The sequenced DNA: TGTGCCAGCAGTTCCTCGGCTAGCGGGAGTTACAATGAGCAGTTCTTC.